The 9 T cell receptor beta chains below were found in one sample sequenced in a study of tissue T cells after allogeneic stem cell transplantation. The method was immunoSEQ multiplex PCR; TCRdb's version includes in-frame clones alone and lacks a portion of them. The repertoire has 15,000 to 20,000 clones, roughly 70% of them found once; the top ten carry approximately 1%. Sequencing was performed on spleen. The receptors derive from a female BALB/c mouse in good health. Strain MHC haplotype: H2-d.

Points on this clone: These gene names are mouse names. From the germline J gene comes the end of the CDR3, since the read stops 1 residue before it. The V call is TRBV19, the J call TRBJ1-4, with 12 bases that match TRBD1. Trimming removed 4 bases from V and 7 bases from J; junction bases left unmatched: 5. CDR1 and CDR2 from the germline V gene are FNHDT and SITEND (reference sequence). This CDR3 spans 15 amino acids. The CDR3 sequence: CASSPGTGGGERLFF. CDR3 DNA (partial): TGTGCCAGCAGTCCCGGGACAGGGGGCGGCGAAAGATTATTT.

This clone was recorded a few times. The gene names here belong to mouse. The CDR3 end falls 1 residue outside the read, so it is completed with the germline J gene. The chain couples TRBV13-3 to TRBJ2-7; D uncertain. Deletions cut 2 bases from V and 7 bases from J, with 7 bases between. The CDR3 runs 11 residues. Germline V gives CDR1 NNHDY, CDR2 SYVADS. The covered CDR3 bases are TGTGCCAGCAGTGACCCAAGAGAACAGTAC. Translated: CASSDPREQY. The whole CDR3 region reads CASSDPREQYF.

The count of this clone is one. Gene names and germline refer to mouse. The read terminates 1 residue ahead of where the CDR3 ends, so the germline J gene completes it. The V and J genes are TRBV13-3 and TRBJ2-1; 10 bases are shared with TRBD2. Trimming cost V 6 bases and J 6 bases; bases outside gene matches: 6. This CDR3 is built from 14 residues. CDR1 is NNHDY, CDR2 SYVADS, per germline. This chain's CDR3 is CASKAGGALAEQFF. Partial CDR3 DNA: TGTGCCAGCAAGGCTGGGGGGGCGCTTGCTGAGCAGTTC.

This clone appeared a few times. The genes and germline here are from mouse. CDR3 amino acids: CASSLDVSNERLFF. The sequenced part of the CDR3 DNA is TGTGCCAGCAGCTTAGACGTTTCCAACGAAAGATTATTT. The chain carries TRBV3 and TRBJ1-4; D remains unclear. The missing CDR3 end, 1 residue past where the read stops, is filled in from the germline J gene. Germline V gene sequence: CDR1 SNHLY, CDR2 FYNGKV (reference sequence). The CDR3 loop spans 14 amino acids. V shed 1 base and J shed 0 bases, with 3 bases lying between them.

The sample holds one count of this clone. All gene names here are mouse names. The DNA ends 1 residue before the CDR3 does, and the rest of the CDR3 is filled in from the germline J gene. The chain employs TRBV13-2 and TRBJ2-2; maybe TRBD1 (5 bases). Germline-derived CDR1 and CDR2 are NNHNN and SYGAGS (reference sequence). There are 16 residues in the CDR3. V was shortened by 0 bases and J by 0 bases, with 9 bases between the two germline ends. The CDR3 sequence: CASGDAQGANTGQLYF. CDR3 DNA, as far as it was read: TGTGCCAGCGGTGATGCCCAGGGTGCAAACACCGGGCAGCTCTAC.

Turning to this clone: Gene labels here are mouse ones. The CDR3 is cut off 1 residue early in the read; its end comes from the germline J gene. The chain has TRBV14 and TRBJ1-5, with 9 bases lining up with TRBD1. After removal of 5 bases from V and 1 base from J, the junction contained 4 bases not matched to a gene. CDR3 length: 15 residues. Germline CDR1 and CDR2: SGHDT and FRDEAV. The part of the CDR3 DNA that was read is TGTGCCAGCAGCCGACAGGGGGGAAACAACCAGGCTCCGCTT. This encodes CASSRQGGNNQAPL. The whole CDR3 is CASSRQGGNNQAPLF.

A word on this clone: Genes and germline are mouse. The CDR3 extends 1 residue past the end of the read, so its final part is completed from the germline J gene. The genes are TRBV3 and TRBJ2-7, with D possibly called TRBD1 or TRBD2 (5 bases each). Germline CDR1 reads SNHLY; CDR2 reads FYNGKV (reference sequence). Trimming took 5 bases from V and 3 from J, leaving 11 bases between them. The CDR3 contains 13 residues. The CDR3 reads CASSGKGLYEQYF. CDR3 DNA, as far as it was read: TGTGCCAGCAGCGGAAAGGGGCTCTATGAACAGTAC. Drawing the rest from reference TRBV3 and TRBJ2-7, the complete variable domain is GPKVLQIPSHQIIDMGQMVTLNCDPVSNHLYFYWYKQILGQQMEFLVNFYNGKVMEKSKLFKDQFSVERPDGSYFTLKIQPTALEDSAVYFCASSGKGLYEQYFGPGTRLTVL.

This clone was recorded once. Gene labels here are mouse ones. The CDR3 end falls 1 residue outside the read, so it is completed with the germline J gene. V is TRBV1 and J is TRBJ1-1; TRBD1 might be the D (6 bases). The CDR3 is 14 residues long. CDR1 is NSQYPW, CDR2 LRSPGD, per germline (reference sequence). Trimming pared 5 bases from V and 1 base from J, leaving 11 bases between. CDR3 loop: CTCSSPGQNTEVFF. The CDR3 DNA, read in part, is TGCACCTGCAGTTCACCGGGACAAAACACAGAAGTCTTC.

Regarding this clone: Gene and germline names: mouse. The read comes to an end 1 residue before the CDR3 does, leaving the germline J gene to fill in the end. V usage is TRBV14 and J usage is TRBJ1-4; D may be TRBD1 (6 bases). Trimming removed 4 bases at V and 1 base at J, with 8 bases between. Germline V gene lookup returns CDR1 SGHDT and CDR2 FRDEAV. There are 14 residues in the CDR3. This CDR3 is CASSPGHSNERLFF. The DNA read from the CDR3 is TGTGCCAGCAGTCCGGGACATTCCAACGAAAGATTATTT.